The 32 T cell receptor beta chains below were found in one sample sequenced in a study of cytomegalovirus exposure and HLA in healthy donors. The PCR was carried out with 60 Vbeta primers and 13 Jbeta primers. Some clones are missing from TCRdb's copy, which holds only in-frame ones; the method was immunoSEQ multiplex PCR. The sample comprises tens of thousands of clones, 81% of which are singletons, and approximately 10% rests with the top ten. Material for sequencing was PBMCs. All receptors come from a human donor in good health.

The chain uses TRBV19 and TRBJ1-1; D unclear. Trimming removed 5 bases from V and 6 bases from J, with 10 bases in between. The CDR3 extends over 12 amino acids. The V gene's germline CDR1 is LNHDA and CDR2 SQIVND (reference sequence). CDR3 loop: CASSPSPPEAFF. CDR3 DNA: TGTGCCAGTAGTCCGAGTCCCCCTGAAGCTTTCTTT.

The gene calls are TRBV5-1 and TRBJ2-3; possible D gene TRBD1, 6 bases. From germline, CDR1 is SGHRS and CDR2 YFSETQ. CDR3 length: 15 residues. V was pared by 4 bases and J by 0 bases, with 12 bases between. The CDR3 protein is CASSANRDSTDTQYF. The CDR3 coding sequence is TGCGCCAGCAGCGCGAACAGGGATAGCACAGATACGCAGTATTTT.

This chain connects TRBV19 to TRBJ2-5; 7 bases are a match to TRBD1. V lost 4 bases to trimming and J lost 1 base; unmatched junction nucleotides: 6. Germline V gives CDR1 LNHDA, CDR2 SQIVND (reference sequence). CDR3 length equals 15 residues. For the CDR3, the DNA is TGTGCCAGTAGTAGGGAGACAGGGCTCCAAGAGACCCAGTACTTC. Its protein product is CASSRETGLQETQYF. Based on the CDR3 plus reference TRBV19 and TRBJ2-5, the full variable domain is DGGITQSPKYLFRKEGQNVTLSCEQNLNHDAMYWYRQDPGQGLRLIYYSQIVNDFQKGDIAEGYSVSREKKESFPLTVTSAQKNPTAFYLCASSRETGLQETQYFGPGTRLLVL.

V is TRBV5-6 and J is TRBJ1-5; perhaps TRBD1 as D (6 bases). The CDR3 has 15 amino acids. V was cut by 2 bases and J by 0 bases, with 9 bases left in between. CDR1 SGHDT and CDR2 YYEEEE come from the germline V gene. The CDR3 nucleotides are TGTGCCAGCAGCTTCGGACAGTATAGCAATCAGCCCCAGCATTTT. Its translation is CASSFGQYSNQPQHF.

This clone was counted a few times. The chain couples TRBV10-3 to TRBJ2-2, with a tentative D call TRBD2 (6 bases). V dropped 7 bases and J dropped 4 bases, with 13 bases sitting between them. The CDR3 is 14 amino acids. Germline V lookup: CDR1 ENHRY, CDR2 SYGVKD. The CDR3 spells CAIKPEGLTGELFF. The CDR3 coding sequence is TGTGCCATCAAACCGGAGGGCCTCACCGGGGAGCTGTTTTTT.

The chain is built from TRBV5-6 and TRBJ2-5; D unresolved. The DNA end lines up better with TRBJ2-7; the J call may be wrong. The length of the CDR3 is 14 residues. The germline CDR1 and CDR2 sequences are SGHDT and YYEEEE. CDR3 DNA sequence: TGTGCCAGCAGCTTGGGGGTTGGGTACTACGAGCAGTACTTC. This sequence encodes CASSLGVGYYEQYF.

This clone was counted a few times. The CDR3 coding sequence is TGTGCCAGCAGTTATACGACAGGGGGCTACGAGCAGTACTTC. Residues: CASSYTTGGYEQYF. The V gene is TRBV27, the J gene TRBJ2-7, with 9 bases matching TRBD1. CDR1 is MNHEY and CDR2 is SMNVEV in the germline V gene (reference sequence). Trimming cost V 4 bases and J 3 bases; bases outside gene matches: 4. The CDR3 loop spans 14 amino acids.

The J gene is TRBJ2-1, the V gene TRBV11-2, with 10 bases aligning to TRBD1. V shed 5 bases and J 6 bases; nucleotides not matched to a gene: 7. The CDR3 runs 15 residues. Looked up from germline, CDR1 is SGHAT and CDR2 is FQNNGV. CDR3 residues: CASSGGQGSFNEQFF. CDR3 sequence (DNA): TGTGCCAGCAGCGGGGGACAGGGGAGTTTCAATGAGCAGTTCTTC.

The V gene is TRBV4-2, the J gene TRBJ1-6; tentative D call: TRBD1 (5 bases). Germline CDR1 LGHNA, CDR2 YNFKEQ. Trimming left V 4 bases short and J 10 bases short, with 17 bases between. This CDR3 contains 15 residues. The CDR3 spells CASSPLVGGGSPLHF. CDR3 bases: TGTGCCAGCAGCCCCCTTGTGGGGGGTGGATCACCCCTCCACTTT.

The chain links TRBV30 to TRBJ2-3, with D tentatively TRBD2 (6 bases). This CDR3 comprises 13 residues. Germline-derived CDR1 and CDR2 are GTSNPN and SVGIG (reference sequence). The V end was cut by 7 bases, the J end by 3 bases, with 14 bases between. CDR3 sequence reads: CASNRDSTDTQYF. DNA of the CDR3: TGTGCCTCCAACCGGGACTCGACAGATACGCAGTATTTT.

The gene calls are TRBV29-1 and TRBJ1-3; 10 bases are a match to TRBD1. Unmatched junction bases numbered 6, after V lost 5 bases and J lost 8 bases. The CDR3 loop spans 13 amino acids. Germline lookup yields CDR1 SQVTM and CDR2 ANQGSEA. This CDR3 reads CSVLRDRGHTIYF. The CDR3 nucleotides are TGCAGCGTTCTCCGGGACAGGGGTCACACCATATATTTT.

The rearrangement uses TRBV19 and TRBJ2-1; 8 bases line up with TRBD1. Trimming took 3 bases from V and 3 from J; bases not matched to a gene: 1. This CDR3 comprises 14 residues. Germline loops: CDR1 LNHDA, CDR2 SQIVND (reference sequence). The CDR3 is CASSIGTGYNEQFF. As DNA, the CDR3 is TGTGCCAGTAGTATCGGGACAGGCTACAATGAGCAGTTCTTC.

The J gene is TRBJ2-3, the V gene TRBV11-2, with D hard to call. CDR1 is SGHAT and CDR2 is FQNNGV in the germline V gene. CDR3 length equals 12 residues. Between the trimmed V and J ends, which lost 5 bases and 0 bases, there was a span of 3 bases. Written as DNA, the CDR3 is TGTGCCAGCAGCCCTAGCACAGATACGCAGTATTTT. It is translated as CASSPSTDTQYF.

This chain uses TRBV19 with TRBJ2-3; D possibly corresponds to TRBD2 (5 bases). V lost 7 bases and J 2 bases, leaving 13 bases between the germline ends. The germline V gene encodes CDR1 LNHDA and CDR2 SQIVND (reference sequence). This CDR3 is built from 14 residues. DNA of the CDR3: TGTGCCAGTACCTCAGGCGGGCTCACAGATACGCAGTATTTT. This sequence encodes CASTSGGLTDTQYF.

The CDR3 protein is CASSRLAGSTDTQYF. CDR3 in DNA: TGTGCCAGCAGCCGACTAGCGGGAAGCACAGATACGCAGTATTTT. The rearrangement links TRBV7-2 to TRBJ2-3; 11 bases align to TRBD2. J was trimmed by 0 bases and V by 5 bases; bases with no gene match: 1. CDR3 length: 15 amino acids. In germline, CDR1 is SGHTA, CDR2 FQGNSA.

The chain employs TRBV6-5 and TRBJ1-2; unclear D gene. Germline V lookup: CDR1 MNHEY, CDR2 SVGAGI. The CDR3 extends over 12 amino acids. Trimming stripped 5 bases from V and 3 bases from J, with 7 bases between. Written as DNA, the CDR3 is TGTGCCAGCAGTCCTGGCCACTATGGCTACACCTTC. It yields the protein CASSPGHYGYTF.

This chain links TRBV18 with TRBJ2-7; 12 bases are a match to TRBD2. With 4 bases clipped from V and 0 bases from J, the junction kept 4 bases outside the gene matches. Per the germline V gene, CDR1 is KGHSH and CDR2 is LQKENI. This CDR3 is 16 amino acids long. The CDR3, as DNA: TGTGCCAGCTCACAGGGACTAGCGGGCGGCTCCTACGAGCAGTACTTC. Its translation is CASSQGLAGGSYEQYF.

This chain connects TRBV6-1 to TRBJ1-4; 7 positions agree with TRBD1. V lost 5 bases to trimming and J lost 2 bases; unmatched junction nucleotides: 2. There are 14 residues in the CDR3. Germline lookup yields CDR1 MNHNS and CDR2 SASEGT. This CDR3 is CASSLTGTNEKLFF. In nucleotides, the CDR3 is TGTGCCAGCAGTCTGACAGGGACTAATGAAAAACTGTTTTTT.

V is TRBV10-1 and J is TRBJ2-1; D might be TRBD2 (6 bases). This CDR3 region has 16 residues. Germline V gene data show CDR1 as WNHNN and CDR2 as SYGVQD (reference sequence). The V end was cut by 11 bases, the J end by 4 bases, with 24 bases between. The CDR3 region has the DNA TGCGCCCAGGCGGGGTCTCTAGGGTGGTGGTACAATGAGCAGTTCTTC. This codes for CAQAGSLGWWYNEQFF.

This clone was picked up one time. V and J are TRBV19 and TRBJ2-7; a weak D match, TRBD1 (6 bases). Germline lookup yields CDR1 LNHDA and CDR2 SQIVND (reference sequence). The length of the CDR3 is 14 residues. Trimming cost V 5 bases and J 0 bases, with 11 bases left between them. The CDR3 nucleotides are TGTGCCAGTAGTGCCCGGGACACCTCCTACGAGCAGTACTTC. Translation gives CASSARDTSYEQYF.

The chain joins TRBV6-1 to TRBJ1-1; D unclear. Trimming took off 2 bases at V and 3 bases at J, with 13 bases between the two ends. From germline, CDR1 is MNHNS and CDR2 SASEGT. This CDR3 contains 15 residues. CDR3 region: CASSEWLFKDTEAFF. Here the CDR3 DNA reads TGTGCCAGCAGTGAATGGCTGTTCAAAGACACTGAAGCTTTCTTT.

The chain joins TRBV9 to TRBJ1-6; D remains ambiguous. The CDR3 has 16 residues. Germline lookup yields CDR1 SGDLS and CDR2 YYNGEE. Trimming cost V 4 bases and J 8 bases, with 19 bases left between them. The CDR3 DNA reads TGTGCCAGCAGCCCTCGTACCCGGGAGGTAGATTCACCCCTCCACTTT. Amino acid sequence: CASSPRTREVDSPLHF. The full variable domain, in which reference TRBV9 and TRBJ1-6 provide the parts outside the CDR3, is DSGVTQTPKHLITATGQRVTLRCSPRSGDLSVYWYQQSLDQGLQFLIQYYNGEERAKGNILERFSAQQFPDLHSELNLSSLELGDSALYFCASSPRTREVDSPLHFGNGTRLTVT.

In nucleotides, the CDR3 is TGTGCCAGCAGCGATTACAGGGATGAGCAGTTCTTC. Translating gives CASSDYRDEQFF. The chain couples TRBV2 to TRBJ2-1; D possibly corresponds to TRBD1 (6 bases). Trimming cost V 6 bases and J 8 bases, with 11 bases left between them. From germline, CDR1 is SNHLY and CDR2 FYNNEI. The CDR3 spans 12 residues.

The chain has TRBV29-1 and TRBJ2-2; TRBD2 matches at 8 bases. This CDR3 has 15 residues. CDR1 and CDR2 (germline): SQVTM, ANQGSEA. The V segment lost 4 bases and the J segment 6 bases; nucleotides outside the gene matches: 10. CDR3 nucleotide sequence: TGCAGCGTTGGGCGAACGGGAGGGGGGGCCGGGGAGCTGTTTTTT. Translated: CSVGRTGGGAGELFF.

CDR3 sequence: CASGLDPREQYF. The CDR3 DNA follows: TGTGCCAGCGGACTAGACCCTCGGGAGCAGTACTTC. The rearrangement uses TRBV5-5 and TRBJ2-7, with TRBD2 identical over 7 bases. Germline values: CDR1 SGHKS, CDR2 YYEKEE (reference sequence). The CDR3 extends over 12 amino acids. Germline trimming cut 7 bases from V and 7 bases from J; bases unmatched to any gene: 8.

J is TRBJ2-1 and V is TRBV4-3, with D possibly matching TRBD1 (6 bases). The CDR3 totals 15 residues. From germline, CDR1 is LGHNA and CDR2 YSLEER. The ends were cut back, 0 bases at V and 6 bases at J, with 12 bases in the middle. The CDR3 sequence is CASSQEGAYRNEQFF. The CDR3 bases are TGCGCCAGCAGCCAAGAGGGGGCTTACCGCAATGAGCAGTTCTTC.

The CDR3 loop reads CASSQERGGPSYEQYF. CDR3 nucleotide sequence: TGCGCCAGCAGCCAAGAAAGAGGGGGCCCCTCCTACGAGCAGTACTTC. The chain links TRBV4-1 to TRBJ2-7; 7 bases agree with TRBD1. CDR1 MGHRA and CDR2 YSYEKL come from the germline V gene. The trim removed 0 bases at V and 0 bases at J, leaving 5 bases unmatched. This CDR3 region has 16 residues.

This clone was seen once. In nucleotides, the CDR3 is TGTGCCAGCAGTTTAGCTAGCGGGAGTACCGGGGAGCTGTTTTTT. Translated: CASSLASGSTGELFF. V usage is TRBV28 and J usage is TRBJ2-2, with 10 nucleotides matching TRBD2. CDR3 length equals 15 residues. V was clipped by 2 bases and J by 5 bases; unmatched bases: 2. From germline, CDR1 is MDHEN and CDR2 SYDVKM.

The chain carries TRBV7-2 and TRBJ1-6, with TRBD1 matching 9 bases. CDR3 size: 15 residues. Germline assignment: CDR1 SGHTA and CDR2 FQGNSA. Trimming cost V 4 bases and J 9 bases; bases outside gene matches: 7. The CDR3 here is CASSSRTGDGSPLHF. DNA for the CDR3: TGTGCCAGCAGCTCTCGGACAGGGGACGGTTCACCCCTCCACTTT. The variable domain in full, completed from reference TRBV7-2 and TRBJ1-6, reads GAGVSQSPSNKVTEKGKDVELRCDPISGHTALYWYRQSLGQGLEFLIYFQGNSAPDKSGLPSDRFSAERTGGSVSTLTIQRTQQEDSAVYLCASSSRTGDGSPLHFGNGTRLTVT.

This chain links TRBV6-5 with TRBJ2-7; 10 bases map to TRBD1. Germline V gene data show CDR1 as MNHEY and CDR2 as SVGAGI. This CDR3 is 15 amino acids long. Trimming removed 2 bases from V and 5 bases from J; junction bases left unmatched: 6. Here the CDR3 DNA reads TGTGCCAGCAGTTACACCGGGACAGGGGCTCACGAGCAGTACTTC. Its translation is CASSYTGTGAHEQYF.

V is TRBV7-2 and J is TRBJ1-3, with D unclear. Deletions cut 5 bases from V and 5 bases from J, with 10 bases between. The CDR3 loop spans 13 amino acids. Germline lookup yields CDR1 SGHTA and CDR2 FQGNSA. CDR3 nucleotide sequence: TGTGCCAGCAGCCCCTTCCTTAGAAACACCATATATTTT. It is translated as CASSPFLRNTIYF.

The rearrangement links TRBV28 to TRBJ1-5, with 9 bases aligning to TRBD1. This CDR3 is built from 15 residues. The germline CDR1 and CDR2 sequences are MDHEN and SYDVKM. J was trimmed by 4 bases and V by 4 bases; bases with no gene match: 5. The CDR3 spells CASSWGDRVNQPQHF. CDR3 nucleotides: TGTGCCAGCAGTTGGGGGGACAGGGTAAATCAGCCCCAGCATTTT.